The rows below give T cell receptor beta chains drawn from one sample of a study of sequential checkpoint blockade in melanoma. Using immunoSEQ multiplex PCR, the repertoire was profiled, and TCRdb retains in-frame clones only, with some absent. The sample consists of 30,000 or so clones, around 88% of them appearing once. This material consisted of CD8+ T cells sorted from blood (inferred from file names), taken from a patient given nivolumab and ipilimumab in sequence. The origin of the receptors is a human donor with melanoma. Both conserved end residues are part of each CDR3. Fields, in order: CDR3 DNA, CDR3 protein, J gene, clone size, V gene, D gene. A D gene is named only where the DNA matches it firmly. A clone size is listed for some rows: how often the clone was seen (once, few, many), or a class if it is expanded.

CDR3nt: TGTGCCAGCAGCTTATGGAGGGGGCGGGACGGGGAGCTGTTTTTT; CDR3aa: CASSLWRGRDGELFF; j_gene: TRBJ2-2; abundance: .; v_gene: TRBV7-2; d_gene: .
CDR3nt: TGTGCCAGCATGGGAAGACTAGCGACCTACAATGAGCAGTTCTTC; CDR3aa: CASMGRLATYNEQFF; j_gene: TRBJ2-1; abundance: once; v_gene: TRBV6-5; d_gene: TRBD2
CDR3nt: TGTGCCAGTAGTACAATTTCGGCGGGGGGCCCGAACACTGAAGCTTTCTTT; CDR3aa: CASSTISAGGPNTEAFF; j_gene: TRBJ1-1; abundance: .; v_gene: TRBV19; d_gene: .
CDR3nt: TGTGCCATCAGTGATTCGGGAGGGACCCCCTACGAGCAGTACTTC; CDR3aa: CAISDSGGTPYEQYF; j_gene: TRBJ2-7; abundance: .; v_gene: TRBV10-3; d_gene: TRBD2
CDR3nt: TGTGCCAGCAGTAGACTAGCCCTCGAGCAGTTCTTC; CDR3aa: CASSRLALEQFF; j_gene: TRBJ2-1; abundance: .; v_gene: TRBV28; d_gene: TRBD2
CDR3nt: TGTGCCACATACAATGGAGTCGGACTAGCCCGGGAGACCCAGTACTTC; CDR3aa: CATYNGVGLARETQYF; j_gene: TRBJ2-5; abundance: .; v_gene: TRBV2; d_gene: TRBD2
CDR3nt: TGTGCCAGCAGTGATACGCCAGGGGGCGAATCAGATACGCAGTATTTT; CDR3aa: CASSDTPGGESDTQYF; j_gene: TRBJ2-3; abundance: .; v_gene: TRBV2; d_gene: TRBD1
CDR3nt: TGTGCCAGCAGTTCGTCAGGGGGTGAAGAGACCCAGTACTTC; CDR3aa: CASSSSGGEETQYF; j_gene: TRBJ2-5; abundance: .; v_gene: TRBV28; d_gene: TRBD1
CDR3nt: TGTGCCAGCAGTTTAGTTCAGGGCGCCTACGAGCAGTACTTC; CDR3aa: CASSLVQGAYEQYF; j_gene: TRBJ2-7; abundance: once; v_gene: TRBV27; d_gene: .
CDR3nt: TGTGCCTGGAGTCAGGGGATCCCGTTCTTC; CDR3aa: CAWSQGIPFF; j_gene: TRBJ2-1; abundance: .; v_gene: TRBV30; d_gene: .
CDR3nt: TGTGCCAGCAGCTCCCCTAGCACAGATACGCAGTATTTT; CDR3aa: CASSSPSTDTQYF; j_gene: TRBJ2-3; abundance: .; v_gene: TRBV13; d_gene: .
CDR3nt: TGTGCCAGCAGCCTGCGGGACAGCCCACGCTACGAGCAGTACTTC; CDR3aa: CASSLRDSPRYEQYF; j_gene: TRBJ2-7; abundance: once; v_gene: TRBV27; d_gene: .
CDR3nt: TGTGCCAGCAGCTTAGGACTAGCGGGGGGGTACGGCTCCTACGAGCAGTACTTC; CDR3aa: CASSLGLAGGYGSYEQYF; j_gene: TRBJ2-7; abundance: once; v_gene: TRBV13; d_gene: TRBD2
CDR3nt: TGCGCCAGCAGCCATGGACAGGGGGTTGACTATGGCTACACCTTC; CDR3aa: CASSHGQGVDYGYTF; j_gene: TRBJ1-2; abundance: few; v_gene: TRBV4-1; d_gene: TRBD1
CDR3nt: TGTGCCAGCAGTTTAATTGGCGGGTCCTACGAGCAGTACTTC; CDR3aa: CASSLIGGSYEQYF; j_gene: TRBJ2-7; abundance: .; v_gene: TRBV28; d_gene: .
CDR3nt: TGTGCCAGCAGCTCCTCCCGTCCTAGCGAGGTTGAGCAGTTCTTC; CDR3aa: CASSSSRPSEVEQFF; j_gene: TRBJ2-1; abundance: .; v_gene: TRBV11-2; d_gene: .
CDR3nt: TGCGCCAGCAGGAGGCGGGGGACGAGCACAGATACGCAGTATTTT; CDR3aa: CASRRRGTSTDTQYF; j_gene: TRBJ2-3; abundance: .; v_gene: TRBV4-3; d_gene: TRBD2
CDR3nt: TGTGCCAGCAGCTTAGCCCGGGGGGTGGAGCAGTTCTTC; CDR3aa: CASSLARGVEQFF; j_gene: TRBJ2-1; abundance: .; v_gene: TRBV7-9; d_gene: TRBD2
CDR3nt: TGCGCCAGCAGCCAAGGGGCCGATTCGGACACTGAAGCTTTCTTT; CDR3aa: CASSQGADSDTEAFF; j_gene: TRBJ1-1; abundance: .; v_gene: TRBV4-3; d_gene: .
CDR3nt: TGTGCCAGTCTAACCCGAGGGGGCAGTACGAACACCGGGGAGCTGTTTTTT; CDR3aa: CASLTRGGSTNTGELFF; j_gene: TRBJ2-2; abundance: .; v_gene: TRBV28; d_gene: TRBD1
CDR3nt: TGTGCCAGCAGCGTCCGTCCCGGCGAGGGAGAGACCCAGTACTTC; CDR3aa: CASSVRPGEGETQYF; j_gene: TRBJ2-5; abundance: once; v_gene: TRBV13; d_gene: .
CDR3nt: TGTGCCAGCAGCCCGCCTATTCCGGGACAGGGAGGCGAAAAACTGTTTTTT; CDR3aa: CASSPPIPGQGGEKLFF; j_gene: TRBJ1-4; abundance: .; v_gene: TRBV5-6; d_gene: TRBD1
CDR3nt: TGCGCCAGCAGCTCCTTGGGCGGGGCCCAAGGCTACACCTTC; CDR3aa: CASSSLGGAQGYTF; j_gene: TRBJ1-2; abundance: .; v_gene: TRBV5-1; d_gene: .
CDR3nt: TGTGCAAGTCGCCCGTGGCGGCCGAAGCACGAGCAGTACTTC; CDR3aa: CASRPWRPKHEQYF; j_gene: TRBJ2-7; abundance: .; v_gene: TRBV12-2; d_gene: .
CDR3nt: TGCGCCAGCAGCCCTACAGGGGGAAACACCATATATTTT; CDR3aa: CASSPTGGNTIYF; j_gene: TRBJ1-3; abundance: .; v_gene: TRBV5-1; d_gene: .
CDR3nt: TGTGCCAGCACCCCCGCCGGAGTCACTAGCGGGGCCTGCACAGATACGCAGTATTTT; CDR3aa: CASTPAGVTSGACTDTQYF; j_gene: TRBJ2-3; abundance: .; v_gene: TRBV21-1; d_gene: .
CDR3nt: TGTGCCAGCAGCGCCCGGACAGGGCTGCGAGAGGAGCTGTTTTTT; CDR3aa: CASSARTGLREELFF; j_gene: TRBJ2-2; abundance: .; v_gene: TRBV13; d_gene: TRBD1
CDR3nt: TGTGCCAGCAGTGAAGGGACAGTCAATCAGCCCCAGCATTTT; CDR3aa: CASSEGTVNQPQHF; j_gene: TRBJ1-5; abundance: .; v_gene: TRBV2; d_gene: .
CDR3nt: TGCGCCAGCAGCCAAGCGGACAGGAGTAATTCACCCCTCCACTTT; CDR3aa: CASSQADRSNSPLHF; j_gene: TRBJ1-6; abundance: once; v_gene: TRBV4-1; d_gene: TRBD1
CDR3nt: TGTGCCAGCAGCGTAGGCGTGCGGGGGGCTCGAGATACGCAGTATTTT; CDR3aa: CASSVGVRGARDTQYF; j_gene: TRBJ2-3; abundance: .; v_gene: TRBV9; d_gene: TRBD2
CDR3nt: TGTGCCAGCAGCCTGACAGGCCCCAATTCACCCCTCCACTTT; CDR3aa: CASSLTGPNSPLHF; j_gene: TRBJ1-6; abundance: .; v_gene: TRBV27; d_gene: .
CDR3nt: TGTGCCAGCAGCCCACCCTCCACGGGTGGCAATGAGCAGTTCTTC; CDR3aa: CASSPPSTGGNEQFF; j_gene: TRBJ2-1; abundance: .; v_gene: TRBV7-9; d_gene: .
CDR3nt: TGTGCCAGCAGCTTACTGCGGGGCCCCAACGGCGAGCAGTACTTC; CDR3aa: CASSLLRGPNGEQYF; j_gene: TRBJ2-7; abundance: .; v_gene: TRBV11-2; d_gene: .
CDR3nt: TGTGCCAGCAGCCTGGGACTAGCGGGAGGGCCGTTCACCGGGGAGCTGTTTTTT; CDR3aa: CASSLGLAGGPFTGELFF; j_gene: TRBJ2-2; abundance: .; v_gene: TRBV9; d_gene: TRBD2
CDR3nt: TGTGCCAGCAGCTTACCTGCGGGACAGGGATTCGTGAACACTGAAGCTTTCTTT; CDR3aa: CASSLPAGQGFVNTEAFF; j_gene: TRBJ1-1; abundance: .; v_gene: TRBV7-9; d_gene: TRBD1
CDR3nt: TGTGCCAGCAGTTTCACAGGGGAGTCCTACGAGCAGTACTTC; CDR3aa: CASSFTGESYEQYF; j_gene: TRBJ2-7; abundance: once; v_gene: TRBV28; d_gene: TRBD1
CDR3nt: TGTGCCAGCAGCTTAGGTCCGGGACAGCGGAACACCGGGGAGCTGTTTTTT; CDR3aa: CASSLGPGQRNTGELFF; j_gene: TRBJ2-2; abundance: medium-sized; v_gene: TRBV7-6; d_gene: TRBD1
CDR3nt: TGCGCCAGCAGCCAAGAGCCAGCGGGGGGCTCCTACGAGCAGTACTTC; CDR3aa: CASSQEPAGGSYEQYF; j_gene: TRBJ2-7; abundance: .; v_gene: TRBV4-3; d_gene: TRBD2
CDR3nt: TGTGCCAGCAGTTTTGGGGCCCACTATAGCACAGATACGCAGTATTTT; CDR3aa: CASSFGAHYSTDTQYF; j_gene: TRBJ2-3; abundance: .; v_gene: TRBV27; d_gene: .
CDR3nt: TGTGCCAGCAGTCCCTACGGGAGGGCTTCTCCCTACGAGCAGTACTTC; CDR3aa: CASSPYGRASPYEQYF; j_gene: TRBJ2-7; abundance: .; v_gene: TRBV27; d_gene: TRBD2
CDR3nt: TGTGCCAGCAGTTTATACCCCAGGCAGACCGATAATTCACCCCTCCACTTT; CDR3aa: CASSLYPRQTDNSPLHF; j_gene: TRBJ1-6; abundance: .; v_gene: TRBV27; d_gene: .
CDR3nt: TGTGCCAGCAGTTTTTTTCAGGGAGGGCCCAGAGGTGGGACCCAGTACTTC; CDR3aa: CASSFFQGGPRGGTQYF; j_gene: TRBJ2-5; abundance: .; v_gene: TRBV27; d_gene: TRBD2
CDR3nt: TGTGCCAGCAGCTTAGCCAACAGTGCAACTAATGAAAAACTGTTTTTT; CDR3aa: CASSLANSATNEKLFF; j_gene: TRBJ1-4; abundance: .; v_gene: TRBV7-9; d_gene: .
CDR3nt: TGTGCCAGCAGCTTTGCCAGGGACACTGAAGCTTTCTTT; CDR3aa: CASSFARDTEAFF; j_gene: TRBJ1-1; abundance: .; v_gene: TRBV11-2; d_gene: .
CDR3nt: TGTGCCAGCAGTTTATCGCAGGACTCTAGCACAGATACGCAGTATTTT; CDR3aa: CASSLSQDSSTDTQYF; j_gene: TRBJ2-3; abundance: .; v_gene: TRBV28; d_gene: .
CDR3nt: TGTGCCAGCAGCGTAGAGGAGGGGCTCTCACCCCTCCACTTT; CDR3aa: CASSVEEGLSPLHF; j_gene: TRBJ1-6; abundance: .; v_gene: TRBV9; d_gene: .
CDR3nt: TGTGCCAGCAGCGTAGGAGAGCAGGGGGCCTGGGATACGCAGTATTTT; CDR3aa: CASSVGEQGAWDTQYF; j_gene: TRBJ2-3; abundance: .; v_gene: TRBV9; d_gene: TRBD1
CDR3nt: TGTGCCAGCAGCTTAGGGGCAGGGGGCTCAGAGAACTATGGCTACACCTTC; CDR3aa: CASSLGAGGSENYGYTF; j_gene: TRBJ1-2; abundance: .; v_gene: TRBV7-6; d_gene: TRBD1
CDR3nt: TGTGCCAGCAGTTTACAGCGACAGGGGGCCGACTATGGCTACACCTTC; CDR3aa: CASSLQRQGADYGYTF; j_gene: TRBJ1-2; abundance: .; v_gene: TRBV28; d_gene: TRBD1